This record covers a single T cell receptor beta chain. The data originate from a study of cytomegalovirus exposure and HLA in healthy donors. PCR involved 60 Vbeta and 13 Jbeta primers. Clones were read by immunoSEQ multiplex PCR, and TCRdb kept only the in-frame ones, dropping some. The sample contains about 55,000 clones, around 78% of which appear only once. Germline V CDR1 and CDR2: SGDLS, YYNGEE. The CDR3 totals 14 residues. The junction had 9 bases not matched to a gene; V was cut back by 4 bases and J by 5 bases. The TCR sequence derives from a female donor in good health and CMV-seronegative. The chain joins TRBV9 to TRBJ2-7; TRBD2 agrees at 7 bases. The material sequenced was PBMCs. CDR3 nucleotides: TGTGCCAGCAGCCCGGGGGGTTTTCGGGACGAGCAGTACTTC. As protein: CASSPGGFRDEQYF.